This T cell receptor (beta chain) comes out of a study of metastatic and nonmetastatic thyroid tumors. Study as a whole: Repertoire comparison spanned blood and tumor or nodule tissue of malignant and benign thyroid patients.

Not a single patient had been given any form of treatment at any point before undergoing thyroid surgery. In the authors' methods: Clinicopathological groups supplied CDR3 differences that were used to build a distant-metastasis classifier for papillary thyroid cancer. With MiXCR, TCRdb called clones anew from the PCR reads. TCRdb, rather than the study authors, made the V and J calls. The sample contains approximately 70,000 clones, 4% to 4.5% of which appear only once. In its sample, this clone was seen many times. A much larger clone differs by one base, so this may be a read error. This specimen includes other DNA sequences encoding the same CDR3. This CDR3 region has 12 residues. Germline CDR1 SGHAT, CDR2 FQNNGV.

Sequencing was performed on blood. The sequence was obtained from a female donor with papillary thyroid cancer or a benign thyroid nodule (not recorded which). Some clones in this sample may be carry-over from other donors' samples. The chain links TRBV11-2 to TRBJ2-7, with 9 bases that match TRBD2. The CDR3 protein is CASSFPGVAGAF. The CDR3 nucleotides read TGCGCCAGCAGCTTCCCAGGGGTAGCGGGAGCGTTC.